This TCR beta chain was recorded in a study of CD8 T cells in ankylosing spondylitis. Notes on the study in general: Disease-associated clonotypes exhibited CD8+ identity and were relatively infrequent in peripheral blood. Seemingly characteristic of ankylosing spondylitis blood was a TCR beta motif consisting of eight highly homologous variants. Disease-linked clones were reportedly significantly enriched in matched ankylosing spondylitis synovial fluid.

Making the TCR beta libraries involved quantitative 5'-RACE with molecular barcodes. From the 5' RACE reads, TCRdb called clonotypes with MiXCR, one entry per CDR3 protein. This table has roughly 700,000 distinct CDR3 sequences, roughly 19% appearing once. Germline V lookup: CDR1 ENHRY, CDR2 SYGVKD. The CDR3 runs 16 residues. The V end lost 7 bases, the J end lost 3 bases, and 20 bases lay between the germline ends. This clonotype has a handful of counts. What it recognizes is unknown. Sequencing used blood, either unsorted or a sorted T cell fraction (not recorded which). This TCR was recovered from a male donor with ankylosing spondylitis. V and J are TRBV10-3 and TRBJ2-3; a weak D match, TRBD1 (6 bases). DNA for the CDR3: TGTGCCATCAATCAGGGACAAGGAGTTGGTACAGATACGCAGTATTTT. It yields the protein CAINQGQGVGTDTQYF.